A single sample is the source of the 3 T cell receptor beta chains below, sequenced in a study of cytomegalovirus exposure and HLA in healthy donors. Use of 60 Vbeta and 13 Jbeta primers characterized the PCR. The data were produced by immunoSEQ multiplex PCR, yet TCRdb's version contains in-frame clones alone and is incomplete. The sample has about 130,000 clones, roughly 80% seen once. Sequenced material: PBMCs. Receptors were obtained from a woman aged 45 to 65 in good health and CMV-seropositive.

The chain recombines TRBV5-5 with TRBJ1-2; the D is unclear. V dropped 0 bases and J dropped 0 bases, with 12 bases sitting between them. The CDR3 extends over 16 amino acids. The germline V gene encodes CDR1 SGHKS and CDR2 YYEKEE (reference sequence). CDR3 amino acids: CASSLAARGANYGYTF. CDR3 bases: TGTGCCAGCAGCTTGGCCGCCCGCGGGGCTAACTATGGCTACACCTTC.

The chain recombines TRBV11-2 with TRBJ2-7, with D tentatively TRBD1 (6 bases). Trimming pared 3 bases from V and 4 bases from J, leaving 16 bases between. Germline values: CDR1 SGHAT, CDR2 FQNNGV. The CDR3 is 15 residues long. CDR3 in DNA: TGTGCCAGCAGCTTGTCGTCAGGGGCTGGATACGAGCAGTACTTC. Its protein is CASSLSSGAGYEQYF.

In this sample, this clone turned up once. J is TRBJ2-5 and V is TRBV11-2; 10 bases match TRBD2. J lost 7 bases, V lost 0 bases, and 8 bases had no gene match. This CDR3 comprises 16 residues. Germline CDR1 SGHAT, CDR2 FQNNGV. This chain's CDR3 is CASSLDRASSGGTQYF. Written as DNA, the CDR3 is TGTGCCAGCAGCTTAGATCGTGCGTCTAGCGGGGGGACCCAGTACTTC. The entire variable domain, with the rest obtained from reference TRBV11-2 and TRBJ2-5, is as follows: EAGVAQSPRYKIIEKRQSVAFWCNPISGHATLYWYQQILGQGPKLLIQFQNNGVVDDSQLPKDRFSAERLKGVDSTLKIQPAKLEDSAVYLCASSLDRASSGGTQYFGPGTRLLVL.